Sequencing of this T cell receptor beta chain was carried out in a study of blood T cell repertoires in COVID-19. Study-level information: T cells, B-cell-depleted T cells, or PBMCs provided the cDNA or gDNA that served as material.

V lost 6 bases and J lost 3; bases outside the gene matches: 4. The CDR3 runs to 14 residues. Germline CDR1 LNHDA, CDR2 SQIVND (reference sequence). Clones were sequenced by immunoSEQ multiplex PCR, and TCRdb holds only the in-frame ones, with some missing. The data show 250,000 to 300,000 clones, approximately 87% seen once. The specimen sequenced was peripheral blood. The receptor was isolated from a woman in her twenties or thirties with COVID-19, enrolled during active disease. The chain recombines TRBV19 with TRBJ1-5, with TRBD1 matching 8 bases. In DNA form, the CDR3 reads TGTGCCAGTAGGGGGACAGGAGTCAATCAGCCCCAGCATTTT. This codes for CASRGTGVNQPQHF. Drawing the rest from reference TRBV19 and TRBJ1-5, the complete variable domain is DGGITQSPKYLFRKEGQNVTLSCEQNLNHDAMYWYRQDPGQGLRLIYYSQIVNDFQKGDIAEGYSVSREKKESFPLTVTSAQKNPTAFYLCASRGTGVNQPQHFGDGTRLSIL.